This T cell receptor (beta chain) was profiled in a study of CD8 T cells in Susac syndrome. It was with random hexamers that roughly 0.45 to 1 ug RNA was reverse transcribed. Coverage of TCR beta CDR3 amplification by immunoSEQ multiplex PCR extended to 54 Vbeta and 13 Jbeta. TCRdb re-called the immunoSEQ multiplex PCR reads with MiXCR, one entry per CDR3 protein. The repertoire holds fewer than 350,000 distinct CDR3 sequences, with 85% as singletons. There are 14 residues in the CDR3. V shed 6 bases, J shed 1 base, and the junction held 4 bases outside the gene matches. The germline V gene encodes CDR1 LNHDA and CDR2 SQIVND (reference sequence).

The chain recombines TRBV19 with TRBJ2-7; 9 bases are a match to TRBD2. Sequenced input: CD8+ T cells from PBMCs. This clonotype was obtained from a human donor with multiple sclerosis. The CDR3 spells CASSSAGGSYEQYF. In DNA form, the CDR3 reads TGTGCCAGTAGCTCGGCGGGGGGGTCCTACGAGCAGTACTTC.